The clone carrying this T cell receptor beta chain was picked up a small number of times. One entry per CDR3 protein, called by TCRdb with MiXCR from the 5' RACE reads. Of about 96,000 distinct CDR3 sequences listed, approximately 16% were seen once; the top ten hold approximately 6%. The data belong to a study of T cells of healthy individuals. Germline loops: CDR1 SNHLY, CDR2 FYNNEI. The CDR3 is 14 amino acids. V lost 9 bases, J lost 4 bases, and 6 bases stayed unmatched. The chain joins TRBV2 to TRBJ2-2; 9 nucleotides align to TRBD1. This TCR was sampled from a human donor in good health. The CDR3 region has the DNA TGTGCCAGTAAGGGACAGGGAGGCACCGGGGAGCTGTTTTTT. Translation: CASKGQGGTGELFF.